The source of this T cell receptor (beta chain) is a study of CD8+ T cells in alopecia areata. General study findings and limits: Normal-skin resident alphabeta T cells also appear among scalp sample sequences.

With respect to this clone: Antigen unknown. Mouse gene names apply. The CDR3 end lies 4 residues beyond the end of the read and is filled in from the germline J gene. The sample contains more than one DNA sequence encoding this CDR3.

The authors sorted pooled cutaneous lymph node cells using CD4, CD8alpha, NKG2D, NKG2ACE and other markers. The V gene's germline CDR1 is FNHDT and CDR2 SITEND (reference sequence). V lost 6 bases to trimming and J lost 1 base, with 4 bases between them. The CDR3 runs 12 residues. As the sequencing template, cDNA was produced by extracting RNA and reverse transcribing it. Profiled with immunoSEQ multiplex PCR; TCRdb holds only in-frame clones, not every one. This sample comprises under 350,000 clones, none seen once only. The TCR was taken from a C3H/HeJ mouse with alopecia areata. Strain haplotype (MHC): H2-k. This chain uses TRBV19 with TRBJ2-2, with D hard to call. What was sequenced was CD4+ T cells sorted from a lymph node. CDR3 DNA (partial): TGTGCCAGCACTCGAAACACCGGG. Encoded protein: CASTRNTG. Given in full, the CDR3 is CASTRNTGQLYF.